Sequencing of this T cell receptor beta chain was carried out in a study of shared clonotypes between healthy human individuals. This clone was counted between two and nine times. It was at deep level that the assay was run. Repertoires were generated with immunoSEQ multiplex PCR, while TCRdb's copy carries only in-frame clones and drops some. The data hold some 450,000 clones, with around 77% observed a single time. In germline, CDR1 is KGHSH, CDR2 LQKENI. J gave up 7 bases and V 3 bases, and 3 bases lay outside the gene matches. The CDR3 loop spans 13 amino acids. V usage is TRBV18 and J usage is TRBJ1-1; 9 bases line up with TRBD1. This sequence was found in a middle-aged woman in good health. Some clones in this sample may be carry-over from other donors' samples. Sequencing was done on a sample of PBMCs. CDR3 DNA sequence: TGTGCCAGCTCACCTAGACAGGGGGTTGAAGCTTTCTTT. Its translation: CASSPRQGVEAFF.